Following are 22 T cell receptor beta chains from one sample sequenced in a study of technical replicates of blood from a few donors. TCRdb's copy holds only in-frame clones and misses some; the assay was immunoSEQ multiplex PCR. The sample has more than 15,000 clones; approximately 86% are singletons. Sequencing input: PBMCs. The receptors were gathered from a human donor in good health.

The chain joins TRBV10-3 to TRBJ1-3, with 12 bases identical to TRBD1. CDR3 length: 17 residues. CDR1 and CDR2 from the germline V gene are ENHRY and SYGVKD. J was trimmed by 3 bases and V by 8 bases; bases with no gene match: 11. CDR3 protein: CAIGDPGQGAFGNTIYF. Here the CDR3 DNA reads TGTGCCATCGGGGATCCGGGACAGGGGGCGTTTGGAAACACCATATATTTT.

This chain connects TRBV10-1 to TRBJ2-1; 11 bases are a match to TRBD2. Germline assignment: CDR1 WNHNN and CDR2 SYGVQD (reference sequence). The CDR3 consists of 14 residues. V dropped 6 bases and J dropped 7; count of bases not matched to a gene: 5. CDR3 protein: CASSAGTSGNEQFF. Written as DNA, the CDR3 is TGCGCCAGCAGCGCCGGGACTAGCGGAAATGAGCAGTTCTTC.

V and J are TRBV28 and TRBJ2-7; 12 nucleotides agree with TRBD1. Germline V lookup: CDR1 MDHEN, CDR2 SYDVKM. CDR3 length: 15 amino acids. The V gene end was trimmed by 5 bases and the J gene end by 6 bases; junction bases not matched to a gene: 8. CDR3 nucleotides: TGTGCCAGCAGTCAAGGGACAGGGGGCTTGTCCGAGCAGTACTTC. This encodes CASSQGTGGLSEQYF.

The chain combines TRBV19 with TRBJ1-2; D unclear. The CDR3 is 12 residues long. Trimming left V 1 base short and J 7 bases short, with 7 bases between. CDR1 is LNHDA and CDR2 is SQIVND in the germline V gene (reference sequence). CDR3 coding DNA: TGTGCCAGTAGTATAGGGGCGACTGGCTACACCTTC. It specifies CASSIGATGYTF.

V is TRBV10-1 and J is TRBJ2-1; 8 nucleotides line up with TRBD2. CDR1 is WNHNN, CDR2 SYGVQD, per germline (reference sequence). After removal of 6 bases from V and 12 bases from J, the junction contained 16 bases not matched to a gene. This CDR3 spans 15 amino acids. CDR3 residues: CASSPGLAGEMGQFF. In DNA, the CDR3 is TGCGCCAGCAGCCCCGGGCTAGCGGGTGAGATGGGGCAGTTCTTC.

The gene calls are TRBV30 and TRBJ2-6, with 8 bases lining up with TRBD1. Germline V gene data show CDR1 as GTSNPN and CDR2 as SVGIG (reference sequence). The CDR3 has 16 residues. The CDR3 protein is CAFAGTGDSGANVLTF. The DNA for the CDR3 is TGTGCATTCGCCGGGACAGGAGACTCTGGGGCCAACGTCCTGACTTTC.

The chain joins TRBV28 to TRBJ1-3; no clear D. Germline CDR1 reads MDHEN; CDR2 reads SYDVKM. The V end was cut by 4 bases, the J end by 0 bases, with 10 bases between. The CDR3 is 15 residues long. CDR3 DNA sequence: TGTGCCAGCAGTTCGGGGAGACTCTCTGGAAACACCATATATTTT. This sequence encodes CASSSGRLSGNTIYF.

The chain has TRBV30 and TRBJ2-7, with TRBD2 as a possible D gene (6 bases). Trimming pared 5 bases from V and 0 bases from J, leaving 8 bases between. Germline V CDR1 and CDR2: GTSNPN, SVGIG (reference sequence). The CDR3 has 12 amino acids. The CDR3 spells CAWGDSSYEQYF. CDR3 DNA: TGTGCCTGGGGGGACTCCTCCTACGAGCAGTACTTC.

The chain recombines TRBV6-1 with TRBJ1-4; D may be TRBD1 (5 bases). V lost 6 bases to trimming and J lost 5 bases, with 13 bases between them. This CDR3 has 14 residues. Germline CDR1 is MNHNS and CDR2 is SASEGT. In DNA, the CDR3 is TGTGCCAGCAGCCTCGACAGAAAAAATGAAAAACTGTTTTTT. Translating gives CASSLDRKNEKLFF.

The chain recombines TRBV5-1 with TRBJ2-3, with D possibly matching TRBD2 (5 bases). This CDR3 has 14 amino acids. Trimming removed 0 bases at V and 2 bases at J, with 7 bases between. Germline V CDR1 and CDR2: SGHRS, YFSETQ. The DNA of the CDR3 is TGCGCCAGCAGCTTGGCGGGGATCACAGATACGCAGTATTTT. As protein: CASSLAGITDTQYF. Filled out from reference TRBV5-1 and TRBJ2-3, the complete variable domain reads KAGVTQTPRYLIKTRGQQVTLSCSPISGHRSVSWYQQTPGQGLQFLFEYFSETQRNKGNFPGRFSGRQFSNSRSEMNVSTLELGDSALYLCASSLAGITDTQYFGPGTRLTVL.

This chain links TRBV7-2 with TRBJ2-3; 12 positions agree with TRBD1. The ends lost 3 bases at V and 1 base at J; junction bases unmatched: 8. The germline gives CDR1 SGHTA, CDR2 FQGNSA. The CDR3 is made up of 18 amino acids. The CDR3 DNA is TGTGCCAGCAGCTTGGGACAGGGGGCGCAAAGGGGCACAGATACGCAGTATTTT. It is translated as CASSLGQGAQRGTDTQYF.

The chain carries TRBV28 and TRBJ2-1, with D possibly matching TRBD1 (6 bases). Germline V gene sequence: CDR1 MDHEN, CDR2 SYDVKM. Trimming left V 3 bases short and J 9 bases short, with 21 bases between. CDR3 length: 16 residues. CDR3 bases: TGTGCCAGCAGTTTGTCCGGGACAACGAGAGAAGGTGAGCAGTTCTTC. It encodes CASSLSGTTREGEQFF.

This rearrangement joins TRBV9 to TRBJ2-2, with a tentative D call TRBD2 (5 bases). V lost 0 bases, J lost 5 bases, and 14 bases lay in between. Germline CDR1 reads SGDLS; CDR2 reads YYNGEE. The CDR3 runs to 16 residues. The CDR3 protein is CASSVDAGGGTGELFF. The CDR3, as DNA: TGTGCCAGCAGCGTAGATGCAGGAGGAGGTACCGGGGAGCTGTTTTTT.

The J gene is TRBJ1-1, the V gene TRBV10-3, with 8 bases fitting TRBD1. CDR1 and CDR2 (germline): ENHRY, SYGVKD. The CDR3 covers 11 residues. The V gene end was trimmed by 6 bases and the J gene end by 8 bases; junction bases not matched to a gene: 2. In DNA, the CDR3 is TGTGCCATCAGGACAGGGGACGAAGCTTTCTTT. It yields the protein CAIRTGDEAFF.

The chain joins TRBV6-1 to TRBJ2-3, with TRBD2 matching 10 bases. The V and J ends lost 4 bases and 3 bases, in that order; junction bases with no gene match: 7. This CDR3 is 16 amino acids long. The germline CDR1 and CDR2 sequences are MNHNS and SASEGT. CDR3 protein: CASSGMSGGVTDTQYF. The CDR3 DNA sequence: TGTGCCAGCAGTGGGATGAGCGGGGGGGTAACAGATACGCAGTATTTT.

The J gene is TRBJ2-5, the V gene TRBV6-1; maybe TRBD2 (7 bases). The germline V and J ends were trimmed by 5 bases and 3 bases, with 13 bases remaining between them. Germline-derived CDR1 and CDR2 are MNHNS and SASEGT. The CDR3 sequence is 14 residues long. In DNA form, the CDR3 reads TGTGCCAGCAGTACCCGAGGGGGGGAAGAGACCCAGTACTTC. Amino acids: CASSTRGGEETQYF.

CDR3 protein: CASSASNRGTETQYF. CDR3 in DNA: TGTGCCAGCAGCGCCTCGAATCGGGGGACGGAGACCCAGTACTTC. The rearrangement joins TRBV9 to TRBJ2-5, with a tentative D call TRBD2 (6 bases). This CDR3 is built from 15 residues. Germline V lookup: CDR1 SGDLS, CDR2 YYNGEE. Between the trimmed V and J ends, which lost 3 bases and 5 bases, there was a span of 17 bases.

This clone has just one count. The chain uses TRBV19 and TRBJ2-2; no firm D call. The germline CDR1 and CDR2 sequences are LNHDA and SQIVND (reference sequence). This CDR3 contains 12 residues. V lost 5 bases and J lost 7, with 8 bases in between. CDR3: CASSPQNGELFF. The DNA for the CDR3 is TGTGCCAGTAGTCCCCAGAACGGGGAGCTGTTTTTT.

The rearrangement uses TRBV6-5 and TRBJ2-2, with D possibly being TRBD1 (6 bases). This CDR3 is 15 amino acids long. Germline values: CDR1 MNHEY, CDR2 SVGAGI. The V and J ends lost 7 bases and 1 base respectively, with 13 bases between them. CDR3 region: CASKRQAENTGELFF. The CDR3 region has the DNA TGTGCCAGCAAAAGACAGGCGGAGAACACCGGGGAGCTGTTTTTT.

The V call is TRBV25-1, the J call TRBJ1-4; D may be TRBD1 (5 bases). Germline lookup yields CDR1 MGHDK and CDR2 SYGVNS. This CDR3 has 14 residues. V shed 8 bases and J shed 0 bases, with 10 bases lying between them. The CDR3 region is CASGASATNEKLFF. The CDR3 DNA reads as TGTGCCAGCGGGGCATCTGCAACTAATGAAAAACTGTTTTTT. The full variable domain, rest sourced from reference TRBV25-1 and TRBJ1-4, is EADIYQTPRYLVIGTGKKITLECSQTMGHDKMYWYQQDPGMELHLIHYSYGVNSTEKGDLSSESTVSRIRTEHFPLTLESARPSHTSQYLCASGASATNEKLFFGSGTQLSVL.

Only a few counts were recorded for this clone. CDR3 coding DNA: TGTGCCAGCAGCCCTCAGCTAACGGGGCAGCCCCAGCATTTT. This codes for CASSPQLTGQPQHF. V is TRBV7-2 and J is TRBJ1-5; D remains ambiguous. V was clipped by 5 bases and J by 7 bases, with 15 bases between them. Germline V lookup: CDR1 SGHTA, CDR2 FQGNSA. The CDR3 contains 14 residues.

V gene TRBV27 combines with J gene TRBJ2-7; D possibly corresponds to TRBD2 (7 bases). V shed 3 bases and J shed 1 base, with 19 bases lying between them. This CDR3 has 17 amino acids. Germline values: CDR1 MNHEY, CDR2 SMNVEV (reference sequence). The CDR3 loop is CASSFFSIEGGSYEQYF. As DNA, the CDR3 is TGTGCCAGCAGTTTTTTCAGTATCGAGGGGGGGTCCTACGAGCAGTACTTC.